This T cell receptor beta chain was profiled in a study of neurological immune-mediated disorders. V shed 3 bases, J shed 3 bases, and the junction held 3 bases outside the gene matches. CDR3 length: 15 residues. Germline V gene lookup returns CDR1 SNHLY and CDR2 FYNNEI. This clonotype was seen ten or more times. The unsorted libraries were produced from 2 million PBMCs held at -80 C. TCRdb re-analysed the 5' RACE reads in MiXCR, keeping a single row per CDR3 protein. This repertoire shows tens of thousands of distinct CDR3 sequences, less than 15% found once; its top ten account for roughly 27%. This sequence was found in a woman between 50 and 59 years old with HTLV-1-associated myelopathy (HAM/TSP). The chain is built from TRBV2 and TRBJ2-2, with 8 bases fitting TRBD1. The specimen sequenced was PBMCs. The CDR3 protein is CASSDRTGYTGELFF. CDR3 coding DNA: TGTGCCAGCAGTGATCGGACAGGGTACACCGGGGAGCTGTTTTTT. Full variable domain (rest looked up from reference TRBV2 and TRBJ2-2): EPEVTQTPSHQVTQMGQEVILRCVPISNHLYFYWYRQILGQKVEFLVSFYNNEISEKSEIFDDQFSVERPDGSNFTLKIRSTKLEDSAMYFCASSDRTGYTGELFFGEGSRLTVL.